A single sample gave rise to the 27 T cell receptor beta chains below, sequenced in a study of vaccination and CD4 T cells after COVID-19 (dated by TCRdb to the early 2020s). Antigens of these TCRs are unknown. The treatment or condition label here, explained by the study, means: roughly 11-day PBMC culture with coronavirus spike peptide pools or control peptides (ViraFEST assay). The library was obtained by PCR. TCRdb names Illumina iSeq 100 as the instrument used. DNA from cultured CD4+ T cells was subjected to TCR sequencing with the Oncomine TCR Beta short-read assay at the Johns Hopkins FTIC core. TCRdb passed the public sequencing reads through fastp at Q25 and MiXCR, retaining productive beta sequences. Rows merge per CDR3 protein into single entries with the most common DNA and genes. A total of some 16,000 distinct CDR3 sequences appear in this sample, 40% to 55% of them only once. In total, the top ten clones hold 10% to 15% of the sample.

Sequencing input: CD4+ T cells from blood, cultured in vitro. Receptors were obtained from a human donor who had recovered from COVID-19.

CDR3 amino acids: CASQAVGRTTEAFF. The CDR3 DNA sequence: TGTGCCAGCCAAGCGGTCGGGCGTACCACTGAAGCTTTCTTT. V usage is TRBV19 and J usage is TRBJ1-1; no reliable D call. The CDR3 runs to 14 residues. Trimming removed 9 bases at V and 4 bases at J, with 18 bases between. Germline assignment: CDR1 LNHDA and CDR2 SQIVND (reference sequence).

This clonotype came up once. This chain uses TRBV2 with TRBJ2-5; D ambiguous. The germline V gene encodes CDR1 SNHLY and CDR2 FYNNEI. This CDR3 is 12 amino acids long. V was clipped by 7 bases and J by 5 bases, with 11 bases between them. The CDR3 protein is CASTGAQETQYF. CDR3 bases: TGTGCCAGCACCGGTGCCCAGGAGACCCAGTACTTC.

This clonotype was seen a handful of times. The chain links TRBV6-1 to TRBJ2-7; tentatively, D is TRBD1 (6 bases). Germline values: CDR1 MNHNS, CDR2 SASEGT. The CDR3 sequence is 15 residues long. The germline V and J ends were trimmed by 5 bases and 3 bases, with 17 bases remaining between them. The CDR3 sequence: CASSPQGRAFYEQYF. The CDR3 DNA sequence: TGTGCCAGCAGTCCACAGGGAAGGGCCTTCTACGAGCAGTACTTC.

The V call is TRBV5-1, the J call TRBJ1-1; D unclear. The CDR3 loop spans 14 amino acids. The germline V gene has CDR1 SGHRS and CDR2 YFSETQ. The V end lost 3 bases, the J end lost 0 bases, and 9 bases lay between the germline ends. CDR3 nucleotide sequence: TGCGCCAGCAGCTCAGGACGGTTGAACACTGAAGCTTTCTTT. As protein: CASSSGRLNTEAFF.

The chain joins TRBV6-1 to TRBJ1-2, with TRBD1 as a possible D gene (6 bases). Germline V gives CDR1 MNHNS, CDR2 SASEGT. There are 14 residues in the CDR3. V gave up 7 bases and J gave up 5 bases, with 17 bases separating them. This CDR3 is CASTKSGQRYGYTF. In DNA form, the CDR3 reads TGTGCCAGCACCAAGAGCGGACAGAGATATGGCTACACCTTC.

The V call is TRBV24-1, the J call TRBJ2-1; D ambiguous. V lost 5 bases, J lost 6 bases, and 10 bases lay in between. Germline CDR1 and CDR2: KGHDR and SFDVKD. The CDR3 sequence is 13 residues long. CDR3 region: CATSGGRINEQFF. CDR3 bases: TGTGCCACCAGTGGTGGGCGGATCAATGAGCAGTTCTTC.

The chain is built from TRBV6-2 or TRBV6-3 and TRBJ2-1, with D possibly TRBD2 on 6 matching bases. The CDR3 covers 17 residues. CDR1 MNHEY and CDR2 SVGEGT come from the germline V gene. Trimming cost V 0 bases and J 3 bases, with 15 bases left between them. The CDR3 here is CASSYSPVRGLYNEQFF. The CDR3 DNA reads as TGTGCCAGCAGTTACTCCCCAGTGCGGGGACTCTACAATGAGCAGTTCTTC.

V is TRBV10-3 and J is TRBJ2-2; D is uncertain. The CDR3 is 12 residues long. CDR1 and CDR2 from the germline V gene are ENHRY and SYGVKD. V was cut by 4 bases and J by 4 bases, with 4 bases left in between. Here the CDR3 DNA reads TGTGCCATCAGTGGGATCACCGGGGAGCTGTTTTTT. It encodes CAISGITGELFF.

This clonotype was counted once. J is TRBJ2-1 and V is TRBV6-2 or TRBV6-3, with a weak D call TRBD2 (5 bases). The germline V gene encodes CDR1 MNHEY and CDR2 SVGEGT. The CDR3 spans 13 residues. V gave up 6 bases and J gave up 4 bases, with 10 bases separating them. DNA for the CDR3: TGTGCCAGCAGGCTCGGGGTTTACAATGAGCAGTTCTTC. Protein product: CASRLGVYNEQFF.

This chain joins TRBV7-2 and TRBJ2-3; D not certain. Germline lookup yields CDR1 SGHTA and CDR2 FQGNSA. The V and J ends lost 5 bases and 2 bases respectively, with 14 bases between them. The CDR3 is 15 residues long. CDR3 nucleotide sequence: TGTGCCAGCAGCCGTCTTCCGGGTTTCACAGATACGCAGTATTTT. It is translated as CASSRLPGFTDTQYF.

This clonotype was observed a few times. The rearrangement joins TRBV15 to TRBJ2-5; D gene uncertain. CDR3 length equals 12 residues. V lost 6 bases to trimming and J lost 5 bases, with 10 bases between them. The V gene's germline CDR1 is LNHNV and CDR2 YYDKDF (reference sequence). CDR3: CATRGLGETQYF. CDR3 in DNA: TGTGCCACCAGGGGATTGGGGGAGACCCAGTACTTC.

The chain combines TRBV12-3 or TRBV12-4 with TRBJ2-2; unclear D gene. V lost 1 base and J 7 bases, leaving 4 bases between the germline ends. The CDR3 runs 12 residues. CDR3: CASSLGGGELFF. The CDR3 coding sequence is TGTGCCAGCAGTTTAGGTGGCGGGGAGCTGTTTTTT.

CDR3 coding DNA: TGTGCCAGCAGTCCTTCCGACAGGGCGAAGCAGTACTTC. Protein: CASSPSDRAKQYF. The V call is TRBV6-1, the J call TRBJ2-7, with TRBD1 matching 7 bases. CDR3 length: 13 amino acids. Germline V CDR1 and CDR2: MNHNS, SASEGT. V was pared by 5 bases and J by 8 bases, with 9 bases of the junction left unmatched.

This chain links TRBV11-3 with TRBJ1-2; a possible D gene is TRBD1 (6 bases). Trimming took off 5 bases at V and 7 bases at J, with 14 bases between the two ends. This CDR3 spans 13 amino acids. The germline V gene encodes CDR1 SGHNT and CDR2 YENEEA. In DNA, the CDR3 is TGTGCCAGCAGCCTGAACAGGGTGACTGGCTACACCTTC. It yields the protein CASSLNRVTGYTF. The whole variable domain, filled in from reference TRBV11-3 and TRBJ1-2, reads EAGVVQSPRYKIIEKKQPVAFWCNPISGHNTLYWYLQNLGQGPELLIRYENEEAVDDSQLPKDRFSAERLKGVDSTLKIQPAELGDSAVYLCASSLNRVTGYTFGSGTRLTVV.

The chain joins TRBV11-2 to TRBJ1-6; no clear D gene. CDR3 length equals 14 residues. Per the germline V gene, CDR1 is SGHAT and CDR2 is FQNNGV. The V gene lost 0 bases and the J gene lost 7 bases, with 7 bases spanning the gap. Here the CDR3 reads CASSLDGSNSPLHF. CDR3 DNA: TGTGCCAGCAGCTTAGATGGTTCGAATTCACCCCTCCACTTT. Looking up the rest from reference TRBV11-2 and TRBJ1-6 gives the full variable domain: EAGVAQSPRYKIIEKRQSVAFWCNPISGHATLYWYQQILGQGPKLLIQFQNNGVVDDSQLPKDRFSAERLKGVDSTLKIQPAKLEDSAVYLCASSLDGSNSPLHFGNGTRLTVT.

This clonotype has more than one count but fewer than ten. The chain has TRBV20-1 and TRBJ1-1; D possibly corresponds to TRBD1 (5 bases). CDR1 and CDR2 (germline): DFQATT, SNEGSKA (reference sequence). The length of the CDR3 is 15 residues. V shed 0 bases and J shed 2 bases, with 13 bases lying between them. This CDR3 reads CSARDQEWGNTEAFF. In DNA form, the CDR3 reads TGCAGTGCTAGAGATCAAGAGTGGGGCAACACTGAAGCTTTCTTT.

This chain links TRBV6-1 with TRBJ1-6, with 7 nucleotides matching TRBD1. Per the germline V gene, CDR1 is MNHNS and CDR2 is SASEGT. This CDR3 comprises 14 residues. V was clipped by 7 bases and J by 7 bases; unmatched bases: 7. CDR3 amino acids: CASMTGTANSPLHF. The CDR3 DNA sequence: TGTGCCAGCATGACCGGGACAGCAAATTCACCCCTCCACTTT.

This chain joins TRBV28 and TRBJ2-5, with D maybe TRBD2 (7 bases). Germline CDR1 is MDHEN and CDR2 is SYDVKM. The CDR3 runs to 13 residues. Trimming took off 5 bases at V and 2 bases at J, with 9 bases between the two ends. The CDR3 nucleotides read TGTGCCAGCAGTCGGGGGGCACAAGAGACCCAGTACTTC. Its protein is CASSRGAQETQYF.

The chain is built from TRBV7-3 and TRBJ2-3; 7 nucleotides line up with TRBD1. CDR1 SGHTA and CDR2 FQGTGA come from the germline V gene. This CDR3 is 14 amino acids long. V trimming: 5 bases; J trimming: 2 bases; junction bases outside the gene matches: 4. CDR3 sequence: CASSPGQSTDTQYF. The DNA for the CDR3 is TGTGCCAGCAGCCCGGGACAGTCCACAGATACGCAGTATTTT.

The chain uses TRBV29-1 and TRBJ2-3; 8 bases are shared with TRBD1. V dropped 5 bases and J dropped 5; count of bases not matched to a gene: 6. Germline CDR1 and CDR2: SQVTM and ANQGSEA. This CDR3 comprises 13 residues. CDR3 coding DNA: TGCAGCGTTCGACAGGGGCTGGAAGATACGCAGTATTTT. Amino acid sequence: CSVRQGLEDTQYF.

This clonotype was recorded a few times. V is TRBV19 and J is TRBJ1-6; 11 bases align to TRBD1. The CDR3 extends over 16 amino acids. Trimming cost V 6 bases and J 5 bases; bases outside gene matches: 6. Per the germline V gene, CDR1 is LNHDA and CDR2 is SQIVND (reference sequence). DNA for the CDR3: TGTGCCAGTAGAACGGGACAGGGGGGAAATAATTCACCCCTCCACTTT. It codes for CASRTGQGGNNSPLHF.

This chain joins TRBV20-1 and TRBJ1-4; 8 bases match TRBD1. The CDR3 has 15 residues. Germline V CDR1 and CDR2: DFQATT, SNEGSKA (reference sequence). With 0 bases clipped from V and 4 bases from J, the junction kept 4 bases outside the gene matches. The CDR3 is CSARDRTGSNEKLFF. CDR3 DNA sequence: TGCAGTGCTAGAGATCGGACAGGGAGTAATGAAAAACTGTTTTTT.

This sequence joins TRBV19 and TRBJ2-2; D tentatively fits TRBD1 or TRBD2 (5 bases each). The CDR3 spans 13 residues. In germline, CDR1 is LNHDA, CDR2 SQIVND (reference sequence). Trimming took off 7 bases at V and 7 bases at J, with 13 bases between the two ends. The CDR3 loop reads CASMWGSSGELFF. As DNA, the CDR3 is TGTGCCAGTATGTGGGGGAGTAGCGGGGAGCTGTTTTTT.

This clonotype was found once. V gene TRBV7-2 combines with J gene TRBJ1-1, with 8 nucleotides matching TRBD1. J was trimmed by 5 bases and V by 1 base; bases with no gene match: 3. Germline V gene data show CDR1 as SGHTA and CDR2 as FQGNSA. This CDR3 spans 14 amino acids. This CDR3 reads CASSLGRGRTEAFF. In DNA, the CDR3 is TGTGCCAGCAGCTTAGGCAGGGGGCGGACTGAAGCTTTCTTT. The full variable domain, in which reference TRBV7-2 and TRBJ1-1 provide the parts outside the CDR3, is GAGVSQSPSNKVTEKGKDVELRCDPISGHTALYWYRQSLGQGLEFLIYFQGNSAPDKSGLPSDRFSAERTGGSVSTLTIQRTQQEDSAVYLCASSLGRGRTEAFFGQGTRLTVV.

The V call is TRBV2, the J call TRBJ2-7; D possibly matches TRBD1 or TRBD2 (5 bases each). The germline gives CDR1 SNHLY, CDR2 FYNNEI. This CDR3 is 14 amino acids long. V dropped 8 bases and J dropped 7 bases, with 21 bases sitting between them. The CDR3 DNA reads TGTGCCAGCTATTCGGGGACCCCTCCGCGGGAGCAGTACTTC. It yields the protein CASYSGTPPREQYF.

By frequency in the sample, this clonotype is medium-sized. This chain uses TRBV6-2 or TRBV6-3 with TRBJ1-1; D remains unclear. The germline V and J ends were trimmed by 8 bases and 5 bases, with 9 bases remaining between them. This CDR3 has 11 residues. Germline V CDR1 and CDR2: MNHEY, SVGEGT. This CDR3 is CASRAWTEAFF. The CDR3 DNA reads as TGTGCCAGCCGGGCGTGGACTGAAGCTTTCTTT.

There are a few counts of this clonotype. The chain carries TRBV7-8 and TRBJ1-1; D gene ambiguous. CDR1 is SGHVS, CDR2 FQNEAQ, per germline. CDR3 size: 14 residues. V lost 1 base, J lost 0 bases, and 6 bases lay in between. The CDR3 loop reads CASSLVGLNTEAFF. CDR3 sequence (DNA): TGTGCCAGCAGCTTAGTAGGATTGAACACTGAAGCTTTCTTT.